Sequencing of this T cell receptor beta chain was carried out in a study of T cell responses to AZD1222 COVID-19 vaccine. Using immunoSEQ multiplex PCR, the repertoire was profiled, and TCRdb retains in-frame clones only, with some absent. The profile shows about 110,000 clones, about 90% of them singletons. Trimming took 0 bases from V and 2 from J, leaving 2 bases between them. Germline V CDR1 and CDR2: MDHEN, SYDVKM. This CDR3 comprises 12 residues. Here the sequenced sample was peripheral blood, taken 28 days after the second AZD1222 dose. The clonotype originates from an adult who received the AZD1222 COVID-19 vaccine. The chain has TRBV28 and TRBJ2-7; no definite D call. The CDR3 loop is CASSLWTYEQYF. The DNA for the CDR3 is TGTGCCAGCAGTTTATGGACCTACGAGCAGTACTTC.